The 21 T cell receptor beta chains below come from one sample, sequenced in a study of blood T cell repertoires in COVID-19. Produced via immunoSEQ multiplex PCR; TCRdb's table is partial and in-frame only. The sample includes fewer than 150,000 clones, approximately 84% of them seen just once. The material sequenced was peripheral blood. These receptors originate from a human donor in a cohort sampled during active COVID-19.

The chain carries TRBV10-3 and TRBJ2-3; 11 nucleotides line up with TRBD2. V lost 6 bases and J lost 3; bases outside the gene matches: 5. Germline V gene data show CDR1 as ENHRY and CDR2 as SYGVKD. The CDR3 totals 15 residues. The CDR3 DNA is TGTGCCATCAGGGGGACTAGCGGAGATACAGATACGCAGTATTTT. As protein: CAIRGTSGDTDTQYF.

V usage is TRBV5-4 and J usage is TRBJ2-7; D remains ambiguous. The CDR3 spans 13 residues. With 1 base removed from V and 6 bases from J, the gap between germline ends came to 11 bases. CDR1 is SGHNT, CDR2 YYREEE, per germline (reference sequence). In DNA, the CDR3 is TGTGCCAGCAGCTTGAGGTCCGGGTCCGAGCAGTACTTC. Amino acids: CASSLRSGSEQYF.

This clone appeared a few times. The CDR3 spells CASSSTHNGTGEDQPQHF. CDR3 sequence (DNA): TGTGCCAGCAGCTCTACCCACAATGGGACAGGGGAGGATCAGCCCCAGCATTTT. This chain joins TRBV11-3 and TRBJ1-5, with 10 bases that match TRBD1. V lost 4 bases, J lost 5 bases, and 14 bases stayed unmatched. Germline assignment: CDR1 SGHNT and CDR2 YENEEA. CDR3 size: 18 residues.

This clone was detected only once. The chain has TRBV6-2 or TRBV6-3 and TRBJ1-1; the D is unclear. Looked up from germline, CDR1 is MNHEY and CDR2 is SVGEGT. V lost 4 bases and J 0 bases, leaving 9 bases between the germline ends. This CDR3 is 14 amino acids long. CDR3 region: CASSFRLVNTEAFF. The CDR3 nucleotides read TGTGCCAGCAGTTTCAGGTTAGTGAACACTGAAGCTTTCTTT.

This clone showed up just once. J is TRBJ1-1 and V is TRBV19; D gene uncertain. The germline V gene has CDR1 LNHDA and CDR2 SQIVND (reference sequence). V was pared by 5 bases and J by 5 bases, with 15 bases between. This CDR3 is built from 14 residues. The CDR3 nucleotides read TGTGCCAGTAGTTTCGGGGAGCCGGGAACTGAAGCTTTCTTT. Translation gives CASSFGEPGTEAFF.

V is TRBV18 and J is TRBJ2-5; no firm D call. The CDR3 runs 13 residues. Trimming removed 6 bases at V and 5 bases at J, with 13 bases between. Per germline, CDR1 KGHSH and CDR2 LQKENI. The CDR3 nucleotides are TGTGCCAGCTCTCGCCGCGCTCTTGAGACCCAGTACTTC. As protein: CASSRRALETQYF.

This chain uses TRBV5-1 with TRBJ1-1; perhaps TRBD1 as D (5 bases). This CDR3 is 16 amino acids long. V lost 5 bases, J lost 1 base, and 18 bases lay in between. From germline, CDR1 is SGHRS and CDR2 YFSETQ. The CDR3 protein is CASSKRLGGENTEAFF. CDR3 sequence (DNA): TGCGCCAGCAGTAAGAGACTGGGGGGAGAGAACACTGAAGCTTTCTTT.

This rearrangement joins TRBV5-1 to TRBJ2-5; D gene uncertain. V was cut by 4 bases and J by 1 base, with 11 bases left in between. Germline CDR1 reads SGHRS; CDR2 reads YFSETQ. The CDR3 sequence is 14 residues long. CDR3 in amino acids: CASSRPGPQETQYF. The CDR3 DNA reads as TGCGCCAGCAGCCGGCCAGGCCCCCAAGAGACCCAGTACTTC.

This chain joins TRBV27 and TRBJ1-1; unclear D gene. This CDR3 is 13 amino acids long. Germline CDR1 reads MNHEY; CDR2 reads SMNVEV (reference sequence). Trimming stripped 2 bases from V and 1 base from J, with 5 bases between. Here the CDR3 reads CASSLERNTEAFF. CDR3 bases: TGTGCCAGCAGTTTAGAGCGGAACACTGAAGCTTTCTTT.

The J gene is TRBJ1-5, the V gene TRBV7-9; tentatively, D is TRBD1 (6 bases). This CDR3 has 13 residues. V lost 2 bases, J lost 6 bases, and 8 bases lay in between. Germline V gene data show CDR1 as SEHNR and CDR2 as FQNEAQ (reference sequence). CDR3 DNA: TGTGCCAGCAGCTTAACAGGGCTTCAGCCCCAGCATTTT. Amino acids: CASSLTGLQPQHF.

The rearrangement joins TRBV2 to TRBJ2-5; TRBD1 agrees at 7 bases. This CDR3 has 13 residues. V gave up 6 bases and J gave up 1 base; unmatched junction bases: 2. The V gene's germline CDR1 is SNHLY and CDR2 FYNNEI. The CDR3 DNA sequence: TGTGCCAGCAGACGGGACAGCCAAGAGACCCAGTACTTC. It encodes CASRRDSQETQYF.

The chain combines TRBV7-9 with TRBJ1-1; tentatively, D is TRBD1 (5 bases). Looked up from germline, CDR1 is SEHNR and CDR2 is FQNEAQ (reference sequence). The V and J ends lost 4 bases and 0 bases respectively, with 12 bases between them. CDR3 length: 15 amino acids. Here the CDR3 reads CASSSPAGVNTEAFF. In nucleotides, the CDR3 is TGTGCCAGCAGCTCCCCTGCGGGGGTGAACACTGAAGCTTTCTTT.

The V call is TRBV12-3 or TRBV12-4, the J call TRBJ2-5; a weak D match, TRBD1 (6 bases). CDR3 size: 12 residues. Trimming took 5 bases from V and 4 from J, leaving 8 bases between them. This chain's CDR3 is CASSQDRETQYF. The DNA of the CDR3 is TGTGCCAGCAGTCAGGACAGAGAGACCCAGTACTTC.

V is TRBV3-1 (or the pseudogene TRBV3-2) and J is TRBJ1-5; D possibly corresponds to TRBD1 (6 bases). Germline CDR1 and CDR2: LGHDT and YNNKEL (reference sequence). V was pared by 1 base and J by 4 bases, with 17 bases between. The CDR3 contains 17 residues. The CDR3 loop reads CASSQGAGGLGNQPQHF. The CDR3 DNA reads TGTGCCAGCAGCCAAGGGGCGGGGGGCCTAGGGAATCAGCCCCAGCATTTT.

The rearrangement uses TRBV30 and TRBJ1-2; 9 bases are a match to TRBD1. The germline V gene has CDR1 GTSNPN and CDR2 SVGIG (reference sequence). CDR3 length: 13 amino acids. Losses at the gene ends were 3 bases for V and 5 bases for J; bases not matched to a gene: 4. The CDR3 sequence is CAWRTGGRYGYTF. CDR3 in DNA: TGTGCCTGGAGGACAGGGGGAAGATATGGCTACACCTTC.

This clone was counted a single time. CDR3 in amino acids: CASGVHRSGDTQYF. The CDR3 DNA sequence: TGTGCCAGCGGGGTTCACAGGTCAGGAGATACGCAGTATTTT. The J gene is TRBJ2-3, the V gene TRBV7-2, with D tentatively TRBD1 (5 bases). Trimming took off 8 bases at V and 5 bases at J, with 17 bases between the two ends. The CDR3 has 14 amino acids. CDR1 is SGHTA and CDR2 is FQGNSA in the germline V gene.

The chain couples TRBV9 to TRBJ2-1, with TRBD2 matching over 8 bases. With V trimmed by 4 bases and J by 5 bases, 5 bases remained unmatched. The CDR3 covers 14 residues. Germline CDR1 and CDR2: SGDLS and YYNGEE. This CDR3 reads CASSLRGGHNEQFF. The CDR3 region has the DNA TGTGCCAGCAGCCTACGGGGGGGCCACAATGAGCAGTTCTTC.

This clone came up once. The chain joins TRBV5-4 to TRBJ2-3; weak D call: TRBD1 (6 bases). CDR3 length: 17 amino acids. Trimming removed 4 bases at V and 2 bases at J, with 20 bases between. Germline V gene lookup returns CDR1 SGHNT and CDR2 YYREEE (reference sequence). The CDR3 region is CASSEGQLVKPTDTQYF. The CDR3 region has the DNA TGTGCCAGCAGCGAAGGACAGTTAGTGAAACCCACAGATACGCAGTATTTT. The full variable domain, in which reference TRBV5-4 and TRBJ2-3 provide the parts outside the CDR3, is ETGVTQSPTHLIKTRGQQVTLRCSSQSGHNTVSWYQQALGQGPQFIFQYYREEENGRGNFPPRFSGLQFPNYSSELNVNALELDDSALYLCASSEGQLVKPTDTQYFGPGTRLTVL.

This chain uses TRBV9 with TRBJ1-5; D uncertain. This CDR3 region has 11 residues. The V gene lost 2 bases and the J gene lost 7 bases, with 4 bases spanning the gap. Germline V gives CDR1 SGDLS, CDR2 YYNGEE. CDR3 residues: CASSVRQPQHF. The CDR3 DNA reads TGTGCCAGCAGCGTGAGGCAGCCCCAGCATTTT.

CDR3 loop: CASSPDRAVGNTIYF. The CDR3 coding sequence is TGTGCCAGCAGCCCTGACAGGGCGGTTGGAAACACCATATATTTT. The chain carries TRBV5-6 and TRBJ1-3; 7 nucleotides match TRBD1. The ends lost 4 bases at V and 3 bases at J; junction bases unmatched: 7. Germline CDR1 SGHDT, CDR2 YYEEEE. CDR3 length: 15 residues.

The chain combines TRBV3-1 (or the pseudogene TRBV3-2) with TRBJ2-5; a possible D gene is TRBD2 (7 bases). The CDR3 extends over 16 amino acids. Germline V gene sequence: CDR1 LGHDT, CDR2 YNNKEL (reference sequence). V lost 0 bases to trimming and J lost 7 bases, with 18 bases between them. The CDR3 DNA reads as TGTGCCAGCAGCCAAGACGGTTGGGGGGGGGCCGGGACCCAGTACTTC. Protein: CASSQDGWGGAGTQYF.